The T cell receptor beta chain under discussion was sequenced for a study of cytomegalovirus exposure and HLA in healthy donors. Overall study: Of 300 to 500 genotyped donors, roughly 81% grouped in the Caucasian-associated ancestry cluster. Findings and caveats of the study: Specificity of three CMV-associated chains for CMV antigens was verified in vitro.

Concerning this clone itself: Antigen unknown.

The PCR employed 60 Vbeta primers together with 13 Jbeta primers. Measured with immunoSEQ multiplex PCR; TCRdb has only the in-frame clones, and not every one. Here the sample spans 130,000 or so clones, 75% being singletons. The CDR3 covers 13 residues. Germline-derived CDR1 and CDR2 are GTSNPN and SVGIG (reference sequence). V was pared by 1 base and J by 2 bases, with 9 bases between. The material sequenced was PBMCs. The V call is TRBV30, the J call TRBJ2-7, with D tentatively TRBD2 (5 bases). This receptor was obtained from a woman between 40 and 50 years old in good health and CMV-seropositive. CDR3: CAWSGSSPYEQYF. The CDR3 DNA is TGTGCCTGGAGTGGATCTAGCCCCTACGAGCAGTACTTC.